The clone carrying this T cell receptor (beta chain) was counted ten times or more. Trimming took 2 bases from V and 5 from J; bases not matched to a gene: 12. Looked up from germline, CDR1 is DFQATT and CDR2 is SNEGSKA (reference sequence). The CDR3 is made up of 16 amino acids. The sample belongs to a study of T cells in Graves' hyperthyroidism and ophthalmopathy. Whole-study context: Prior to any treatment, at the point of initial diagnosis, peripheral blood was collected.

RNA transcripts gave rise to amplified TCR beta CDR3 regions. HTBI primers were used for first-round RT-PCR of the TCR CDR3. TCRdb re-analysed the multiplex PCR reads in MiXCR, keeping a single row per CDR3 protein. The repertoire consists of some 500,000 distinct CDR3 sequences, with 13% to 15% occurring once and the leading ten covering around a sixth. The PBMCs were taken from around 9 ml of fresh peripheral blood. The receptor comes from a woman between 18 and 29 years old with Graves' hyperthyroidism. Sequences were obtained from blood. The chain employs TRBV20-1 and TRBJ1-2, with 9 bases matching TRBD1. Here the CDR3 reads CSARSPRDRELYGYTF. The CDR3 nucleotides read TGCAGTGCTAGATCTCCCCGGGACAGGGAGTTATATGGCTACACCTTC.